This T cell receptor (beta chain) originates from a study of T cell responses to AZD1222 COVID-19 vaccine. Overall study results and limits: The donors showed a predominance of white British ancestry and of females, with possible underestimation of clonal diversity. Seropositive status at baseline applied to only 5 or 6 AZD1222 recipients. Researchers report vaccine-associated CD4 TCRs spanning spike, with dominance at 160-218 and 743-854. Sampling captured repertoires only after the peak T cell response.

Germline assignment: CDR1 SGHRS and CDR2 YFSETQ. The V end lost 7 bases, the J end lost 0 bases, and 14 bases lay between the germline ends. This CDR3 has 16 residues. Notes on this clone: Its antigen is currently unknown.

Data came from immunoSEQ multiplex PCR; TCRdb stores just in-frame clones and leaves some out. The sample carries roughly 270,000 clones, 85% to 95% recorded once. The origin of this receptor is an adult who received the AZD1222 COVID-19 vaccine. The rearrangement links TRBV5-1 to TRBJ2-6, with D perhaps TRBD2 (6 bases). This specimen was peripheral blood, taken 28 days after the second AZD1222 dose. The CDR3 here is CASQRGGDSGANVLTF. The CDR3 DNA follows: TGCGCCAGCCAAAGAGGCGGGGACTCTGGGGCCAACGTCCTGACTTTC. Full variable domain (remainder filled in from reference TRBV5-1 and TRBJ2-6): KAGVTQTPRYLIKTRGQQVTLSCSPISGHRSVSWYQQTPGQGLQFLFEYFSETQRNKGNFPGRFSGRQFSNSRSEMNVSTLELGDSALYLCASQRGGDSGANVLTFGAGSRLTVL.